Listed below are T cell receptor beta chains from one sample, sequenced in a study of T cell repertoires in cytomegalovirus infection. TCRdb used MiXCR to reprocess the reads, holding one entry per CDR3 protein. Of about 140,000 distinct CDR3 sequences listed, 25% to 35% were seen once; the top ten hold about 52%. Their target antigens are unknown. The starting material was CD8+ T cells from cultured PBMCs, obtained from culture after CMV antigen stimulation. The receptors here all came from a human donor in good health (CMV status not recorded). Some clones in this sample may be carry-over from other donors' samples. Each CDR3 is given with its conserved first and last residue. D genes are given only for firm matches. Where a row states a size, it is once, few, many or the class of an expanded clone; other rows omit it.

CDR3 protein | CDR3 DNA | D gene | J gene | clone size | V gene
CASSSEGGRTYNEQFF | TGTGCCAGCAGTTCCGAGGGGGGAAGGACCTACAATGAGCAGTTCTTC | - | TRBJ2-1 | many | TRBV6-2/TRBV6-3
CASSEIRDRLYNEQFF | TGTGCCAGCAGCGAAATCCGGGACAGGTTGTACAATGAGCAGTTCTTC | TRBD1 | TRBJ2-1 | many | TRBV2
CATSDSTGTLATEQFF | TGTGCCACCAGTGACTCTACCGGGACTCTAGCTACTGAGCAGTTCTTC | - | TRBJ2-1 | - | TRBV24-1
CASSSNRGMNTEAFF | TGCGCCAGCAGCTCGAACAGGGGGATGAACACTGAAGCTTTCTTT | TRBD1 | TRBJ1-1 | - | TRBV5-1
CASSPYNSGNTIYF | TGCGCCAGCAGCCCCTATAATTCTGGAAACACCATATATTTT | - | TRBJ1-3 | - | TRBV4-1
CASRTWQGSIYEQYF | TGTGCCAGCAGAACCTGGCAGGGTTCTATCTACGAGCAGTACTTC | - | TRBJ2-7 | - | TRBV28
CASSLNTNQPQHF | TGTGCCAGCAGCCTAAATACCAATCAGCCCCAGCATTTT | - | TRBJ1-5 | many | TRBV7-2
CACQDGLKQYF | TGTGCCTGCCAGGACGGCCTCAAGCAGTACTTC | - | TRBJ2-7 | - | TRBV2
CASSLEVDTQYF | TGTGCCAGCAGCTTAGAGGTGGATACGCAGTATTTT | - | TRBJ2-3 | - | TRBV7-9
CSVLRGDSGEQYF | TGCAGCGTGCTCCGGGGAGACTCTGGCGAGCAGTACTTC | - | TRBJ2-7 | - | TRBV29-1
CASSPPGLDYEQYF | TGTGCCAGCAGCCCACCGGGACTAGACTACGAGCAGTACTTC | TRBD2 | TRBJ2-7 | few | TRBV7-9
CAWGPGQAYTGELFF | TGTGCCTGGGGGCCGGGACAGGCATACACCGGGGAGCTGTTTTTT | TRBD1 | TRBJ2-2 | few | TRBV30
CASSSPDFGNTEAFF | TGTGCCAGCAGCTCCCCAGACTTCGGGAACACTGAAGCTTTCTTT | - | TRBJ1-1 | - | TRBV5-4
CASSPRASTKNIQYF | TGTGCCAGCAGCCCCCGGGCCTCGACCAAAAACATTCAGTACTTC | - | TRBJ2-4 | - | TRBV7-3
CATLETSNQPQHF | TGCGCCACCCTGGAGACCAGCAATCAGCCCCAGCATTTT | - | TRBJ1-5 | once | TRBV5-1
CASSFGRIPESTEAFF | TGTGCCAGCAGTTTTGGCCGGATTCCCGAGAGCACTGAAGCTTTCTTT | - | TRBJ1-1 | - | TRBV27
CASSFGASSGANVLTF | TGTGCCAGCAGTTTCGGGGCGTCCTCTGGGGCCAACGTCCTGACTTTC | - | TRBJ2-6 | once | TRBV27
CASSPLGVEGYTF | TGTGCCAGCAGTCCCCTCGGAGTAGAGGGCTACACCTTC | - | TRBJ1-2 | - | TRBV28